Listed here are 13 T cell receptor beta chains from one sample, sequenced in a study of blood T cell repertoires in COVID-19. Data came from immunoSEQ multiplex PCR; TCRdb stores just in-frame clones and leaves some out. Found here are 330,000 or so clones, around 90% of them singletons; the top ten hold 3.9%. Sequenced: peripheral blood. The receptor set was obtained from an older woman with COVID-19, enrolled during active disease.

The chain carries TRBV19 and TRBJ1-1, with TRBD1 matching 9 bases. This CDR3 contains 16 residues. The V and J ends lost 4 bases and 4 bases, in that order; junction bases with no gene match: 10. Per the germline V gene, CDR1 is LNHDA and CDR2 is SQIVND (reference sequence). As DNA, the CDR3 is TGTGCCAGTAGTACACAGGGGGCACGAATCATCACTGAAGCTTTCTTT. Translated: CASSTQGARIITEAFF.

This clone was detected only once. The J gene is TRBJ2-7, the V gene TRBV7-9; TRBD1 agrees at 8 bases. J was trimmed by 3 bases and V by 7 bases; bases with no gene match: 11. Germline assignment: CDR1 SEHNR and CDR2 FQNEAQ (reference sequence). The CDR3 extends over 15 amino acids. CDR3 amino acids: CASTQGAGGFYEQYF. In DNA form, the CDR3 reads TGTGCCAGCACCCAGGGGGCAGGGGGCTTCTACGAGCAGTACTTC.

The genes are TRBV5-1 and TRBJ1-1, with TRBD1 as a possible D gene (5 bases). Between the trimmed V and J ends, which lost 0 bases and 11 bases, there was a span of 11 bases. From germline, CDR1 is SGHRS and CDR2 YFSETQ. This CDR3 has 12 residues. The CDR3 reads CASSLVGESAFF. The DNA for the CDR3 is TGCGCCAGCAGCTTGGTAGGGGAATCGGCTTTCTTT.

Written as DNA, the CDR3 is TGTGCCAGCATGAGAACAGGGCCCCCCGAGTATGGCTACACCTTC. It specifies CASMRTGPPEYGYTF. This chain links TRBV6-6 with TRBJ1-2; TRBD1 might be the D (6 bases). V was pared by 7 bases and J by 5 bases, with 20 bases between. This CDR3 contains 15 residues. Germline-derived CDR1 and CDR2 are MNHNY and SVGAGI (reference sequence).

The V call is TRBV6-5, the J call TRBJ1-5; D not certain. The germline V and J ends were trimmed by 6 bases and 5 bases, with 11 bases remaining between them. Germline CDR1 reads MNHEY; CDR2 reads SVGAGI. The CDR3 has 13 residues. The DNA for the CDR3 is TGTGCCAGCAGGTCCCTAGTGTATCAGCCCCAGCATTTT. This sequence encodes CASRSLVYQPQHF.

The CDR3 is CASSTRGYQNTEAFF. CDR3 nucleotide sequence: TGTGCCAGCAGCACCAGAGGGTACCAGAACACTGAAGCTTTCTTT. V is TRBV5-6 and J is TRBJ1-1; D gene unclear. Germline CDR1 reads SGHDT; CDR2 reads YYEEEE. V lost 4 bases to trimming and J lost 1 base, with 14 bases between them. The CDR3 runs to 15 residues.

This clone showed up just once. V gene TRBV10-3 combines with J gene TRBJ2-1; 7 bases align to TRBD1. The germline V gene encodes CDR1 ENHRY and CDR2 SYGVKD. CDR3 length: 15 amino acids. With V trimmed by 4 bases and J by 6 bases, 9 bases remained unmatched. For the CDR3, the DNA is TGTGCCATCAGTGTGTCACAGGGGTGGGGCAATGAGCAGTTCTTC. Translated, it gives CAISVSQGWGNEQFF.

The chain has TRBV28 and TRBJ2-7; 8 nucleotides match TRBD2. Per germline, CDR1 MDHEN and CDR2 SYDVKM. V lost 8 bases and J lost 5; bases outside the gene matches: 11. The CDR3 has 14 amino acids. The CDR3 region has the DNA TGTGCCAGCTTCCCCCCCGGGGGGGATAACGAGCAGTACTTC. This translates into CASFPPGGDNEQYF.

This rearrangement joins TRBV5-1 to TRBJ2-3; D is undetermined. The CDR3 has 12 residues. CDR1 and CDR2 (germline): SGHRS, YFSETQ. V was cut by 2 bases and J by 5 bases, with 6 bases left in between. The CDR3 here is CASSFGQDTQYF. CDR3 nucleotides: TGCGCCAGCAGCTTTGGGCAAGATACGCAGTATTTT.

CDR3 bases: TGTGCCACCAGTGATTTGAATTCGGCGGGGGGGCTCAATGAGCAGTTCTTC. The encoded protein is CATSDLNSAGGLNEQFF. The V call is TRBV24-1, the J call TRBJ2-1, with 9 positions matching TRBD2. The ends lost 0 bases at V and 6 bases at J; junction bases unmatched: 8. The CDR3 spans 17 residues. Germline CDR1 and CDR2: KGHDR and SFDVKD.

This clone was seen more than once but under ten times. The CDR3 protein is CASSSRDREGQPQHF. CDR3 DNA sequence: TGTGCCAGCAGCTCGAGGGACAGGGAAGGGCAGCCCCAGCATTTT. V is TRBV7-6 and J is TRBJ1-5; 9 bases are a match to TRBD1. The junction had 8 bases not matched to a gene; V was cut back by 4 bases and J by 7 bases. The germline V gene encodes CDR1 SGHVS and CDR2 FNYEAQ. The CDR3 is 15 amino acids.

CDR3 residues: CATSPAGQGRTEAFF. For the CDR3, the DNA is TGTGCCACCAGCCCAGCGGGACAGGGGAGAACTGAAGCTTTCTTT. This sequence joins TRBV15 and TRBJ1-1; TRBD1 agrees at 10 bases. V shed 5 bases, J shed 5 bases, and the junction held 8 bases outside the gene matches. Germline V gene data show CDR1 as LNHNV and CDR2 as YYDKDF (reference sequence). The CDR3 loop spans 15 amino acids.

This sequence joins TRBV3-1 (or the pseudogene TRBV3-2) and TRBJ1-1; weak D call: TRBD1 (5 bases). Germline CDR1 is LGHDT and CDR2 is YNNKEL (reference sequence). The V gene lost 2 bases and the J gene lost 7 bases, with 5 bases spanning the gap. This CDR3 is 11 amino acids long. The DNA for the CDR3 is TGTGCCAGCAGCCAACAGGGTGAAGCTTTCTTT. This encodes CASSQQGEAFF.